The entry below gives a single TCR beta chain sequence along with its context. As yet, its antigen is unknown. This sample was taken from a study of blood T cells in healthy people across ages. The study's findings and limits: Donor CMV status, an unknown factor, possibly confounded changes in expanded clonotypes. In older individuals, TCR beta diversity per million T cells was lower, falling roughly linearly with age.

It was with a sample-barcoded 5' primer and a J-beta primer mix that a second PCR of roughly 7 to 11 cycles was run. TCRdb reanalysed the 5' RACE reads using MiXCR and keeps one entry per CDR3 protein. The profile covers over a million distinct CDR3 sequences, with approximately 59% appearing a single time and about 6.3% taken by the ten largest. Germline loops: CDR1 LGHDT, CDR2 YNNKEL (reference sequence). The CDR3 length is 13 residues. V dropped 4 bases and J dropped 2 bases, with 9 bases sitting between them. The donors, all healthy, were Caucasians living in Russia, aged about 6 to 90. Total RNA amounts of at least 5.5 micrograms were extracted per sample.

The source is a man aged 18-30 years in good health. The sequenced material came from blood. The chain combines TRBV3-1 with TRBJ2-7; D remains ambiguous. The CDR3 sequence: CASSPTKTYEQYF. In DNA, the CDR3 is TGTGCCAGCAGCCCAACCAAAACCTACGAGCAGTACTTC.